Detailed here is one T cell receptor beta chain. Its target is not known. This sample was included in a study of CD8+CD57+ T cells in acquired aplastic anemia. TCR beta VDJ and CDR3 profiles were obtained from a genomic DNA template. TCRdb re-analysed the reads in MiXCR, keeping a single row per CDR3 protein. Of 200,000 to 300,000 distinct CDR3 sequences listed, approximately 86% were seen once; the top ten hold approximately 40%. The authors sequenced patients whose flow cytometry had shown CD8+CD57+ cell expansion. Whole-study findings and limits: A significant difference in CD8+ Simpson's diversity between patients and controls was not found.

The sequenced sample was sorted CD4+, CD8+, or CD8+CD57+ T cells (not recorded which) from PBMCs. The clonotype comes from a human donor with aplastic anemia.

The CDR3 nucleotides are TGTGCCAGCAGCTTGGGGGGCGGGCAGCCGGCGCATTTT. Encoded protein: CASSLGGGQPAHF. The V gene is TRBV7-9, the J gene TRBJ1-5; a weak D match, TRBD1 (6 bases). The CDR3 is 13 amino acids. Per germline, CDR1 SEHNR and CDR2 FQNEAQ (reference sequence). V lost 3 bases to trimming and J lost 15 bases, with 18 bases between them. Complete variable domain (other parts from reference TRBV7-9 and TRBJ1-5): DTGVSQNPRHKITKRGQNVTFRCDPISEHNRLYWYRQTLGQGPEFLTYFQNEAQLEKSRLLSDRFSAERPKGSFSTLEIQRTEQGDSAMYLCASSLGGGQPAHFGDGTRLSIL.